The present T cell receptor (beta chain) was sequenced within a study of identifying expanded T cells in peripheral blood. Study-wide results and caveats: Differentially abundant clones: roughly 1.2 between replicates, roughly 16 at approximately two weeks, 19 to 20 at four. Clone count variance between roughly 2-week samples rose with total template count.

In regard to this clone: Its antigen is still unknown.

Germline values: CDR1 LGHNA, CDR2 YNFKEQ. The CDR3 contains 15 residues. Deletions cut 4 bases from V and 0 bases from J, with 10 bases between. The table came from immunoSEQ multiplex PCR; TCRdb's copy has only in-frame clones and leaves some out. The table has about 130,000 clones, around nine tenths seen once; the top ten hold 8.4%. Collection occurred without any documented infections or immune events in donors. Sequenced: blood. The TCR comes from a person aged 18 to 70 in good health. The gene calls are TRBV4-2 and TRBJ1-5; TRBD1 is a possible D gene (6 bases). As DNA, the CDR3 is TGTGCCAGCAGCCGGGACATCTTTAGCAATCAGCCCCAGCATTTT. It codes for CASSRDIFSNQPQHF.